The clone carrying this T cell receptor beta chain was observed a handful of times. Its antigen remains unknown. The data derive from a study of T cells in Graves' hyperthyroidism and ophthalmopathy. The CDR3 is made up of 13 amino acids. V gave up 4 bases and J gave up 3 bases, with 7 bases separating them. Whole-study findings and limits: A 13 V-J model separated ophthalmopathy from stable hyperthyroidism.

It was RNA transcripts that yielded the amplified TCR beta CDR3 regions. The TCR CDR3 first-round RT-PCR relied on the HTBI primer set. A single record per CDR3 protein comes from TCRdb applying MiXCR to the multiplex PCR reads. The sample gives a few hundred thousand distinct CDR3 sequences, approximately 15% of which show up once; about 14% is in the top ten. The receptor was isolated from a middle-aged woman with Graves' hyperthyroidism that later progressed to Graves' ophthalmopathy. Sequenced: blood. The genes are TRBV12-3 or TRBV12-4 and TRBJ2-1; D unclear. The CDR3 DNA reads as TGTGCCAGCAGTTCGGACGTCTACAATGAGCAGTTCTTC. Its protein is CASSSDVYNEQFF.